This TCR beta chain stems from a study of technical replicates of blood from several donors. The assay was immunoSEQ multiplex PCR, and TCRdb's table has in-frame clones only and misses some. The sample contains roughly 70,000 clones, over 85% of which appear only once. The CDR3 length is 14 residues. The J segment lost 5 bases and the V segment lost 6 bases, leaving 5 bases of the junction unmatched. Germline CDR1 MDHEN, CDR2 SYDVKM. The receptor comes from a human donor in good health. Sequencing was done on a sample of T cells isolated from PBMCs. V usage is TRBV28 and J usage is TRBJ1-5, with 9 bases that match TRBD1. In nucleotides, the CDR3 is TGTGCCAGCAGCCGGGACAGGGAAGATCAGCCCCAGCATTTT. Its protein is CASSRDREDQPQHF.